This TCR beta chain is drawn from a study of regulatory T cells in long-lasting Graves disease. Whole-study findings and limits: Persistent Graves' patients possessed reduced TCR diversity relative to recently diagnosed ones.

Arm-PCR with iRepertoire HTBI primers amplified the CDR3 regions for these TCR beta libraries. TCRdb fed the multiplex PCR reads into MiXCR, producing one record per CDR3 protein. The top ten clones hold 7.8% of a sample with around 510,000 distinct CDR3 sequences, roughly 20% of them seen once. As regards this clonotype: Antigen specificity is unknown. The junction differs from germline at one of its ends, possibly a read error.

The CDR3 extends over 16 amino acids. Germline V lookup: CDR1 SNHLY, CDR2 FYNNEI. Time point described: persistent/refractory GD, antithyroid drugs over 5 years with positive TRAb. Construction of the TCR library relied on RNA isolated from PBMCs. Guidelines of the American Thyroid Association were used to diagnose Graves' disease. The starting material was peripheral blood mononuclear cells (PBMCs), obtained when the disease was refractory, from a patient treated with antithyroid drugs. This chain joins TRBV2 and TRBJ1-3; possible D gene TRBD1, 5 bases. The TCR comes from a female donor with Graves disease. The DNA for the CDR3 is TGTGCCGGCAGTGAGGACCCTGGGGGGTCTGGAAACACCATATATTTT. Translation gives CAGSEDPGGSGNTIYF.